This TCR beta chain was recovered during a study of shared clonotypes between healthy human individuals. Into CD45RA+ naive and CD45RA-negative memory subsets, the CD4+ cells were split. The CDR3 extends over 16 amino acids. V lost 2 bases to trimming and J lost 4 bases; unmatched junction nucleotides: 11. CDR1 is SGHNT and CDR2 is YYREEE in the germline V gene (reference sequence). The assay was immunoSEQ multiplex PCR, and TCRdb's table has in-frame clones only and misses some. The table records roughly 2.2 million clones, 80% to 95% of them present only once. This receptor was identified in a man between 18 and 35 years old in good health. Some clones in this sample may be carry-over from other donors' samples. This sequence joins TRBV5-4 and TRBJ2-5; TRBD2 aligns across 7 bases. The sample comprised naive CD4+ T cells from PBMCs. Subset specified: CD45RA+ positively selected. CDR3 nucleotide sequence: TGTGCCAGCAGCTTACAGGTGGGAGGGCCGGCAGAGACCCAGTACTTC. This translates into CASSLQVGGPAETQYF.